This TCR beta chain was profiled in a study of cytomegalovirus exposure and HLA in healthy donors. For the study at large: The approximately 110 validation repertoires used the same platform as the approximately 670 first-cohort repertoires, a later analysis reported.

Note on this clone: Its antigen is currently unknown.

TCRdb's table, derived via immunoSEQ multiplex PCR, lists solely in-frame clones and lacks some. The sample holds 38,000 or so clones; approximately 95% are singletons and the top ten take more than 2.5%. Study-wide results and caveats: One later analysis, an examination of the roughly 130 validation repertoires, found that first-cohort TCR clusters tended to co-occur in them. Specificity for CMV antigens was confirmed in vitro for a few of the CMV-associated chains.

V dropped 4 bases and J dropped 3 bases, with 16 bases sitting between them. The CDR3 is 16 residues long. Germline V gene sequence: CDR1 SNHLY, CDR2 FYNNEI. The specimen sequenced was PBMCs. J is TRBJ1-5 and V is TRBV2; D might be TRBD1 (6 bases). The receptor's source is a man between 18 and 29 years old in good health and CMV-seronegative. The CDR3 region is CASSGGGAGSNQPQHF. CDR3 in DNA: TGTGCCAGCAGTGGGGGGGGCGCCGGATCCAATCAGCCCCAGCATTTT.